What follows are 18 T cell receptor beta chains derived from one specimen sequenced in a study of naive and memory T cell subsets. An equimolar mix of two oligonucleotides served as the beta constant-region primer for TRBC1 and TRBC2. Ligated cDNA was amplified by four rounds of PCR with nested alpha and beta constant-region primers and SP2. From the UMI-ligation and nested PCR reads, TCRdb called clonotypes with MiXCR, one entry per CDR3 protein. The sample holds 95,000 to 150,000 distinct CDR3 sequences, 36% seen once. The specimen was central memory CD4+ T cells from blood. Receptor source: a human donor in good health.

The rearrangement joins TRBV10-3 to TRBJ2-7; the D gene could be TRBD1 or TRBD2 (6 bases each). The germline gives CDR1 ENHRY, CDR2 SYGVKD. Trimming removed 2 bases at V and 5 bases at J, with 16 bases between. This CDR3 has 15 amino acids. The CDR3: CAISEGQGRRNEQYF. CDR3 DNA sequence: TGTGCCATCAGTGAGGGCCAGGGGAGGCGGAACGAGCAGTACTTC.

This sequence joins TRBV15 and TRBJ2-3; the match to TRBD2 covers 9 bases. Losses at the gene ends were 3 bases for V and 2 bases for J; bases not matched to a gene: 9. The V gene's germline CDR1 is LNHNV and CDR2 YYDKDF (reference sequence). This CDR3 is built from 17 residues. CDR3 DNA sequence: TGTGCCACCAGCAGTGGTAGCGGGAGAAGTGCCACAGATACGCAGTATTTT. Encoded protein: CATSSGSGRSATDTQYF.

Only a few counts were recorded for this clonotype. The chain joins TRBV28 to TRBJ2-1; possibly TRBD2 for D (7 bases). The CDR3 is 17 amino acids. V was cut by 10 bases and J by 3 bases, with 25 bases left in between. Germline CDR1 and CDR2: MDHEN and SYDVKM. CDR3 sequence (DNA): TGTGCCACCCTGGGGGGGGGCGCGGGTATGGGCTACAATGAGCAGTTCTTC. It yields the protein CATLGGGAGMGYNEQFF.

This clonotype rates as medium-sized. The rearrangement uses TRBV4-1 and TRBJ2-3; the D gene is possibly TRBD2 (5 bases). V lost 1 base and J lost 0, with 14 bases in between. Germline V gene sequence: CDR1 MGHRA, CDR2 YSYEKL. The CDR3 is made up of 17 amino acids. CDR3 sequence: CASSQAPSGQSTDTQYF. The CDR3 DNA follows: TGCGCCAGCAGCCAAGCCCCCAGCGGCCAAAGCACAGATACGCAGTATTTT.

This clonotype occurred a few times. The chain is built from TRBV10-3 and TRBJ2-7; D may be TRBD1 or TRBD2 (5 bases each). Trimming stripped 0 bases from V and 0 bases from J, with 9 bases between. This CDR3 has 15 amino acids. Germline V gives CDR1 ENHRY, CDR2 SYGVKD. CDR3 loop: CAISESGDGSYEQYF. The CDR3 coding sequence is TGTGCCATCAGTGAGTCGGGGGACGGCTCCTACGAGCAGTACTTC.

The chain combines TRBV7-2 with TRBJ1-1; TRBD1 aligns across 7 bases. CDR3 length equals 13 residues. Germline values: CDR1 SGHTA, CDR2 FQGNSA. The junction had 8 bases not matched to a gene; V was cut back by 8 bases and J by 5 bases. The CDR3 DNA reads as TGTGCCAGCGGCGTGAGGGGGCGGACTGAAGCTTTCTTT. Its translation: CASGVRGRTEAFF.

The rearrangement joins TRBV30 to TRBJ2-7; TRBD1 matches at 8 bases. V trimming: 2 bases; J trimming: 2 bases; junction bases outside the gene matches: 11. The CDR3 totals 16 residues. The germline CDR1 and CDR2 sequences are GTSNPN and SVGIG (reference sequence). CDR3 DNA: TGTGCCTGGAGTAAGACTAGGACAGGGATCCCCTACGAGCAGTACTTC. Its protein is CAWSKTRTGIPYEQYF.

The table lists this clonotype with a few counts. The J gene is TRBJ2-3, the V gene TRBV28, with 7 bases lining up with TRBD2. From germline, CDR1 is MDHEN and CDR2 SYDVKM. The CDR3 contains 14 residues. V dropped 11 bases and J dropped 8; count of bases not matched to a gene: 16. The CDR3: CAGKGAGDGGTQYF. Written as DNA, the CDR3 is TGTGCCGGGAAGGGTGCGGGAGATGGGGGTACGCAGTATTTT.

The rearrangement uses TRBV6-6 and TRBJ1-5, with a possible D match to TRBD1 (5 bases). V lost 5 bases to trimming and J lost 4 bases, with 12 bases between them. This CDR3 region has 14 residues. Per the germline V gene, CDR1 is MNHNY and CDR2 is SVGAGI (reference sequence). The CDR3 DNA follows: TGTGCCAGCAGTGTGGGACTGATGAATCAGCCCCAGCATTTT. It codes for CASSVGLMNQPQHF.

V is TRBV3-1 and J is TRBJ2-1; 10 nucleotides line up with TRBD2. Per the germline V gene, CDR1 is LGHDT and CDR2 is YNNKEL (reference sequence). Trimming removed 4 bases from V and 15 bases from J; junction bases left unmatched: 12. The CDR3 length is 14 residues. The CDR3 region has the DNA TGTGCCAGCAGCCCGCCCGGACTAGCGGACCTTAGGTTCTTC. Encoded protein: CASSPPGLADLRFF.

This sequence joins TRBV29-1 and TRBJ2-1; D call uncertain. Per the germline V gene, CDR1 is SQVTM and CDR2 is ANQGSEA. This CDR3 region has 15 residues. Trimming left V 7 bases short and J 4 bases short, with 20 bases between. The CDR3 nucleotides read TGCAGCGCCGCCCTAAGTGTAGCAGGTTACAATGAGCAGTTCTTC. The encoded protein is CSAALSVAGYNEQFF.

The chain recombines TRBV11-2 with TRBJ1-6; D perhaps matches TRBD1 (5 bases). This CDR3 is 13 amino acids long. V lost 6 bases, J lost 5 bases, and 8 bases lay in between. Per germline, CDR1 SGHAT and CDR2 FQNNGV. The CDR3 DNA is TGTGCCAGCAGGGGGACCGATAATTCACCCCTCCACTTT. It is translated as CASRGTDNSPLHF.

The count of this clonotype is one. The chain is built from TRBV4-3 and TRBJ2-7; D call uncertain. Germline lookup yields CDR1 LGHNA and CDR2 YSLEER. The germline V and J ends were trimmed by 5 bases and 0 bases, with 11 bases remaining between them. The CDR3 consists of 14 residues. The CDR3 spells CASSASADSYEQYF. The DNA for the CDR3 is TGCGCCAGCAGCGCTAGTGCAGACTCCTACGAGCAGTACTTC.

This clonotype occurred a few times. This chain joins TRBV14 and TRBJ2-1, with D tentatively TRBD1 or TRBD2 (5 bases each). CDR3 length equals 14 residues. The germline V gene encodes CDR1 SGHDN and CDR2 FVKESK. V lost 4 bases to trimming and J lost 7 bases, with 14 bases between them. CDR3 amino acids: CASSRDGPRNEQFF. The CDR3 DNA is TGTGCCAGCAGCCGGGACGGCCCTCGGAATGAGCAGTTCTTC.

This chain connects TRBV7-2 to TRBJ2-1; TRBD1 or TRBD2 may be the D gene (5 bases each). V shed 5 bases and J shed 4 bases, with 12 bases lying between them. Germline CDR1 reads SGHTA; CDR2 reads FQGNSA. The CDR3 length is 14 residues. The CDR3 DNA sequence: TGTGCCAGCAGCCTTGAGGGACCATACAATGAGCAGTTCTTC. Its protein product is CASSLEGPYNEQFF.

This clonotype appeared a few times. The rearrangement uses TRBV18 and TRBJ2-5; D is undetermined. V lost 8 bases to trimming and J lost 2 bases, with 9 bases between them. The CDR3 is made up of 12 amino acids. Looked up from germline, CDR1 is KGHSH and CDR2 is LQKENI. The CDR3 DNA sequence: TGTGCCAGCCACGCCCCACAAGAGACCCAGTACTTC. Translation: CASHAPQETQYF.

This clonotype was seen once. This chain joins TRBV20-1 and TRBJ1-4; D is unresolved. Germline V gene data show CDR1 as DFQATT and CDR2 as SNEGSKA (reference sequence). Between the trimmed V and J ends, which lost 6 bases and 8 bases, there was a span of 16 bases. This CDR3 is 13 amino acids long. The CDR3 DNA reads TGCAGTGCGCGACTTCAGTCTGGGGAAAAACTGTTTTTT. Its translation: CSARLQSGEKLFF.

V and J are TRBV28 and TRBJ1-1, with 7 bases matching TRBD1. This CDR3 is built from 12 residues. The germline gives CDR1 MDHEN, CDR2 SYDVKM. V shed 6 bases, J shed 10 bases, and the junction held 8 bases outside the gene matches. CDR3 nucleotide sequence: TGTGCCAGCAGAAACAGGGGAGAGACAGCTTTCTTT. This translates into CASRNRGETAFF.